Included here is one TCR beta chain sequence, with context. The CDR3 consists of 15 residues. With 0 bases removed from V and 7 bases from J, the gap between germline ends came to 12 bases. Germline lookup yields CDR1 LGHDT and CDR2 YNNKEL (reference sequence). This sample stems from a study of blood T cell repertoires in COVID-19. For the study at large: The United States, Italy and Spain supplied acute and convalescent COVID-19 samples. Sources were T cells, B-cell-depleted T cells, or PBMCs; the material itself was cDNA or gDNA.

In the source study's methods: Reference gene primer amplification gave estimated nucleated cell counts. The table came from immunoSEQ multiplex PCR; TCRdb's copy has only in-frame clones and leaves some out. D and trimming come from the DNA, and the V and J calls and clone size come from that table. The sample holds about 64,000 clones, almost 80% seen once. This chain uses TRBV3-1 (or the pseudogene TRBV3-2) with TRBJ1-4; D gene unclear. Sequencing used peripheral blood. The clonotype was recovered from an elderly man with acute or convalescent COVID-19. The CDR3 sequence is CASSQDTSRIEKLFF. The CDR3 nucleotides are TGTGCCAGCAGCCAAGATACGTCGAGAATTGAAAAACTGTTTTTT.